Included here is one T cell receptor (beta chain) sequence, with context. The gene symbols are mouse symbols. The sequenced fragment ends 1 residue before the CDR3 boundary, so the rest is inferred from the germline J gene. V gave up 0 bases and J gave up 6 bases; unmatched junction bases: 5. CDR3 size: 16 residues. From germline, CDR1 is NNHDY and CDR2 SYVADS. Time point denoted: mouse harvest day 7 after allogeneic transplant. The graft held 10^6 splenic CD5+ T cells and 10^7 T-cell-depleted bone marrow cells. Profiling relied on immunoSEQ multiplex PCR, and the TCRdb table lists in-frame clones only, not all of them. Among fewer than 3,500 clones listed, approximately 52% were seen once. The data are from a study of tissue T cells after allogeneic stem cell transplantation.

The source of this sequence is a female BALB/c mouse given C57BL/6 T cells with graft-versus-host disease after an allogeneic hematopoietic cell transplant. The chain uses TRBV13-3 and TRBJ2-7; TRBD2 agrees at 14 bases. Sequencing used spleen. The part of the CDR3 DNA that was read is TGTGCCAGCAGTGATGATGGGACTGGGGGGGCGCTTGAACAGTAC. Its protein product is CASSDDGTGGALEQY. The entire CDR3 reads CASSDDGTGGALEQYF.